This TCR beta chain appears in the sequencing data of a study of glioma-infiltrating T cells. Germline CDR1 and CDR2: SQVTM and ANQGSEA. Between the trimmed V and J ends, which lost 8 bases and 4 bases, there was a span of 15 bases. The CDR3 covers 13 residues. Amplification of TCR alpha and beta CDR3 regions from RNA used iRepertoire nested multiplex PCR. TCRdb re-derived calls from the multiplex PCR reads in MiXCR, one entry per CDR3 protein. The sample includes about 20,000 distinct CDR3 sequences, about 26% of them seen just once. This clonotype was seen many times. Antigen specificity is unknown. Study findings and constraints: Tissue-blood divergence was below expectation in non-neoplastic patients, above in gliomas.

The chain uses TRBV29-1 and TRBJ1-3; D remains ambiguous. This TCR was sampled from a human donor with low-grade glioma or glioblastoma, undergoing nonglioma brain surgery, or in good health (not recorded which). Sequences were obtained from glioma tissue, nonneoplastic brain tissue, or PBMCs (not recorded which). The CDR3 is CSIVAGSGNTIYF. The CDR3 DNA reads as TGCAGCATTGTTGCGGGTTCGGGAAACACCATATATTTT. Based on the CDR3 plus reference TRBV29-1 and TRBJ1-3, the full variable domain is SAVISQKPSRDICQRGTSLTIQCQVDSQVTMMFWYRQQPGQSLTLIATANQGSEATYESGFVIDKFPISRPNLTFSTLTVSNMSPEDSSIYLCSIVAGSGNTIYFGEGSWLTVV.